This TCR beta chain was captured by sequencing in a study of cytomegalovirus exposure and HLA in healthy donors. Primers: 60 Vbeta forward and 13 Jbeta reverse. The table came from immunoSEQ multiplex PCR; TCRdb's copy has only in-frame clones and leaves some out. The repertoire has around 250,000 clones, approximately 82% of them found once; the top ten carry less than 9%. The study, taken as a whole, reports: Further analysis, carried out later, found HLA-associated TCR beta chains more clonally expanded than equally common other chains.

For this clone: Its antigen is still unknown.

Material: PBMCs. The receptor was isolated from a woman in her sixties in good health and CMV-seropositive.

The CDR3 DNA is TGCGCCAGCAGCTTCACTACGGGACAGGTTAACTATGGCTACACCTTC. Protein: CASSFTTGQVNYGYTF. The V and J genes are TRBV5-1 and TRBJ1-2; 8 bases match TRBD1. The CDR3 is 16 residues long. The germline CDR1 and CDR2 sequences are SGHRS and YFSETQ. With 2 bases clipped from V and 1 base from J, the junction kept 7 bases outside the gene matches.